The clone carrying this T cell receptor beta chain has a single count. This entry comes from a study of cytomegalovirus exposure and HLA in healthy donors. Libraries were prepared by immunoSEQ multiplex PCR; TCRdb keeps only in-frame clonotypes and omits some of them. This table has more than 250,000 clones, approximately 86% appearing once. The TCR originated in a woman in her 30s in good health and CMV-seropositive. The source material was PBMCs.

The CDR3 sequence is CSVSGTGELFF. The CDR3 DNA reads as TGCAGCGTTTCTGGCACCGGGGAGCTGTTTTTT. The J gene is TRBJ2-2, the V gene TRBV29-1; D gene ambiguous. This CDR3 region has 11 residues. CDR1 SQVTM and CDR2 ANQGSEA come from the germline V gene. The V end lost 5 bases, the J end lost 4 bases, and 5 bases lay between the germline ends.